This TCR beta chain was sequenced in a study of T cells in Graves' hyperthyroidism and ophthalmopathy. Unmatched junction bases numbered 11, after V lost 11 bases and J lost 6 bases. Germline assignment: CDR1 MDHEN and CDR2 SYDVKM. The length of the CDR3 is 13 residues. It was RNA transcripts that yielded the amplified TCR beta CDR3 regions. A set of HTBI primers served as the primers for a first-round RT-PCR of the TCR CDR3. TCRdb processed the multiplex PCR reads anew with MiXCR; each CDR3 protein has one entry. The table lists some 500,000 distinct CDR3 sequences, roughly 16% of them singletons. This clonotype was seen at least ten times.

The sample comprised blood. The TCR was taken from a woman between 25 and 40 years old with Graves' ophthalmopathy. This chain links TRBV28 with TRBJ2-7, with 9 bases that match TRBD1. The CDR3 sequence: CAGSGTGSREQYF. Here the CDR3 DNA reads TGTGCCGGATCCGGGACAGGGAGTCGCGAGCAGTACTTC.